The 30 T cell receptor beta chains given below trace back to one sample, sequenced in a study of human T cells and chemical hapten exposure. TCRdb re-called the RACE reads with MiXCR, one entry per CDR3 protein. The sample has 90,000 to 110,000 distinct CDR3 sequences, roughly a tenth seen once. This sample's time point: patch test 2, 6 weeks after DPC sensitization. Specified treatment: therapeutic diphenylcyclopropenone sensitization with weekly scalp DPC. Sequencing used whole blood, obtained in connection with sensitization to the hapten diphenylcyclopropenone (DPC). Receptors originate from a woman aged 40 to 50 with alopecia areata. Some clones in this sample may be carry-over from other donors' samples.

This clonotype showed up many times. V gene TRBV18 combines with J gene TRBJ2-1; D is possibly TRBD1 (5 bases). The V end lost 6 bases, the J end lost 7 bases, and 10 bases lay between the germline ends. The CDR3 loop spans 12 amino acids. CDR1 and CDR2 from the germline V gene are KGHSH and LQKENI. CDR3 DNA sequence: TGTGCCAGCTCCCCCCAGGGAAATGAGCAGTTCTTC. Translated, it gives CASSPQGNEQFF. The variable domain in full, completed from reference TRBV18 and TRBJ2-1, reads NAGVMQNPRHLVRRRGQEARLRCSPMKGHSHVYWYRQLPEEGLKFMVYLQKENIIDESGMPKERFSAEFPKEGPSILRIQQVVRGDSAAYFCASSPQGNEQFFGPGTRLTVL.

This clonotype has more than one count but fewer than ten. The chain employs TRBV7-2 and TRBJ2-1, with D possibly TRBD1 on 5 matching bases. CDR1 is SGHTA and CDR2 is FQGNSA in the germline V gene. V was clipped by 1 base and J by 4 bases, with 14 bases between them. The CDR3 loop spans 16 amino acids. The CDR3 DNA follows: TGTGCCAGCAGCTTAGGCAGGGCACTTGTATACAATGAGCAGTTCTTC. Translated: CASSLGRALVYNEQFF.

In its sample, this clonotype was seen many times. The chain joins TRBV30 to TRBJ1-2; D is unclear. Germline-derived CDR1 and CDR2 are GTSNPN and SVGIG (reference sequence). Trimming cost V 2 bases and J 8 bases, with 12 bases left between them. This CDR3 has 12 residues. Here the CDR3 reads CAWSLNLGGYTF. The DNA for the CDR3 is TGTGCCTGGAGTCTCAATCTCGGAGGCTACACCTTC.

The V and J genes are TRBV4-3 and TRBJ1-6; D gene unclear. Trimming pared 0 bases from V and 7 bases from J, leaving 13 bases between. Germline CDR1 is LGHNA and CDR2 is YSLEER. The CDR3 runs to 16 residues. The CDR3 spells CASSQDLGSQNSPLHF. The CDR3 nucleotides read TGCGCCAGCAGCCAAGATCTTGGGTCCCAGAATTCACCCCTCCACTTT.

The table lists this clonotype with many counts. V gene TRBV7-9 combines with J gene TRBJ1-1; unclear D gene. The germline gives CDR1 SEHNR, CDR2 FQNEAQ (reference sequence). Trimming removed 5 bases at V and 10 bases at J, with 17 bases between. CDR3 length: 13 amino acids. CDR3 nucleotides: TGTGCCAGCAGCATAGGAGGTCTTATAGGAGCTTTCTTT. Its translation: CASSIGGLIGAFF.

At least ten counts were recorded for this clonotype. A read error may account for a junction end that differs from germline. The V call is TRBV28, the J call TRBJ2-7; D gene ambiguous. Germline CDR1 MDHEN, CDR2 SYDVKM. The CDR3 contains 12 residues. CDR3 region: CASSLLPYEQYF. DNA of the CDR3: TGTGCCAGCAGTTTATTACCCTACGAGCAATACTTC.

This clonotype was detected ten times or more. J is TRBJ2-3 and V is TRBV7-2; no reliable D call. Deletions cut 0 bases from V and 0 bases from J, with 10 bases between. Germline CDR1 is SGHTA and CDR2 is FQGNSA. The CDR3 totals 16 residues. The CDR3 reads CASSLAAASSTDTQYF. The CDR3 DNA sequence: TGTGCCAGCAGCTTAGCCGCAGCCTCTAGCACAGATACGCAGTATTTT.

The chain carries TRBV6-6 and TRBJ1-4; the D gene is possibly TRBD1 (6 bases). The CDR3 has 15 residues. Per the germline V gene, CDR1 is MNHNY and CDR2 is SVGAGI (reference sequence). V lost 5 bases and J 6 bases, leaving 16 bases between the germline ends. The CDR3 here is CASSPRGGRHEKLFF. CDR3 in DNA: TGTGCCAGCAGTCCCCGGGGGGGCAGGCATGAAAAACTGTTTTTT.

Concerning this clonotype: Without the conserved terminal phenylalanine or tryptophan, this CDR3 likely stems from a read error. V and J are TRBV6-5 and TRBJ2-7; a possible D gene is TRBD1 (5 bases). Trimming took off 5 bases at V and 4 bases at J, with 12 bases between the two ends. The CDR3 runs to 13 residues. Per germline, CDR1 MNHEY and CDR2 SVGAGI. The CDR3 spells CASSREKGYEQYS. The DNA for the CDR3 is TGTGCCAGCAGTCGAGAGAAGGGGTACGAGCAGTACTCC.

This clonotype was detected a few times. The rearrangement links TRBV2 to TRBJ1-2; 7 nucleotides match TRBD1. Germline CDR1 is SNHLY and CDR2 is FYNNEI. Unmatched junction bases numbered 3, after V lost 8 bases and J lost 6 bases. The CDR3 runs to 11 residues. The CDR3: CASGTENGYTF. The CDR3 bases are TGTGCCAGCGGGACAGAGAATGGCTACACCTTC.

The V and J genes are TRBV27 and TRBJ2-1; possible D gene TRBD2, 5 bases. Trimming cost V 7 bases and J 0 bases, with 16 bases left between them. CDR1 and CDR2 from the germline V gene are MNHEY and SMNVEV (reference sequence). The CDR3 sequence is 16 residues long. The CDR3 DNA is TGTGCCAGCACCCCCAGCGGCGGGCTCTCCTACAATGAGCAGTTCTTC. This sequence encodes CASTPSGGLSYNEQFF.

The table lists this clonotype with many counts. The V gene is TRBV5-1, the J gene TRBJ2-4; 14 nucleotides line up with TRBD2. Germline V gene sequence: CDR1 SGHRS, CDR2 YFSETQ. The CDR3 contains 20 residues. With 4 bases clipped from V and 0 bases from J, the junction kept 12 bases outside the gene matches. CDR3 DNA: TGCGCCAGCAGCACCGCCGGGACTAGCGGGGGACTTCTAGCCAAAAACATTCAGTACTTC. Translated, it gives CASSTAGTSGGLLAKNIQYF.

This clonotype was recorded at least ten times. V usage is TRBV6-5 and J usage is TRBJ1-2; D gene ambiguous. The CDR3 contains 11 residues. V was pared by 2 bases and J by 7 bases, with 5 bases between. CDR1 is MNHEY and CDR2 is SVGAGI in the germline V gene. CDR3 DNA: TGTGCCAGCAGTTACGGTAGTGGCTACACCTTC. Translated, it gives CASSYGSGYTF.

The chain is built from TRBV5-1 and TRBJ2-7; maybe TRBD2 (5 bases). The CDR3 contains 13 residues. Trimming removed 0 bases at V and 6 bases at J, with 10 bases between. Germline values: CDR1 SGHRS, CDR2 YFSETQ. The CDR3 protein is CASSLAPGSEQYF. The CDR3 DNA reads TGCGCCAGCAGCTTGGCCCCGGGGTCCGAGCAGTACTTC. Combining the CDR3 with reference TRBV5-1 and TRBJ2-7 gives the whole variable domain KAGVTQTPRYLIKTRGQQVTLSCSPISGHRSVSWYQQTPGQGLQFLFEYFSETQRNKGNFPGRFSGRQFSNSRSEMNVSTLELGDSALYLCASSLAPGSEQYFGPGTRLTVT.

At least ten counts were recorded for this clonotype. This rearrangement joins TRBV20-1 to TRBJ1-2; TRBD1 matches 9 bases. The V segment lost 3 bases and the J segment 6 bases; nucleotides outside the gene matches: 5. Germline lookup yields CDR1 DFQATT and CDR2 SNEGSKA (reference sequence). This CDR3 is 13 amino acids long. The chain's CDR3 is CSASITGGHGYTF. The CDR3 DNA reads as TGCAGTGCTAGCATTACAGGGGGCCATGGCTACACCTTC.

CDR3 bases: TGTGCCAGCAGCTCAGCCAGGGACATATTCTACGAGCAGTACTTC. It specifies CASSSARDIFYEQYF. The V and J genes are TRBV5-4 and TRBJ2-7, with D perhaps TRBD1 (6 bases). V was shortened by 3 bases and J by 3 bases, with 16 bases between the two germline ends. The length of the CDR3 is 15 residues. Germline V gives CDR1 SGHNT, CDR2 YYREEE (reference sequence).

In this sample, this clonotype turned up many times. The chain couples TRBV12-3 or TRBV12-4 to TRBJ1-6, with 9 nucleotides matching TRBD1. CDR3 size: 15 residues. V was clipped by 6 bases and J by 6 bases; unmatched bases: 6. CDR3 nucleotide sequence: TGTGCCAGCAGGCCCGGGACAGGGCCTAATTCACCCCTCCACTTT. This gives the protein CASRPGTGPNSPLHF.

This clonotype showed up many times. The V gene is TRBV3-1, the J gene TRBJ2-5, with 13 nucleotides matching TRBD2. Trimming at V came to 4 bases and at J to 0 bases, leaving 11 bases not matched to a gene. CDR3 size: 19 residues. Germline V gives CDR1 LGHDT, CDR2 YNNKEL (reference sequence). In nucleotides, the CDR3 is TGTGCCAGCAGCCCACTGACTAGCGGGGGGCCGGGAGACCAAGAGACCCAGTACTTC. Translated: CASSPLTSGGPGDQETQYF.

This clonotype was picked up a small number of times. This rearrangement joins TRBV19 to TRBJ1-5; D remains ambiguous. Trimming pared 1 base from V and 7 bases from J, leaving 11 bases between. The CDR3 is 14 amino acids. Germline V gene lookup returns CDR1 LNHDA and CDR2 SQIVND (reference sequence). CDR3: CASSIGGLRQPQHF. CDR3 nucleotides: TGTGCCAGTAGTATAGGTGGCTTACGGCAGCCCCAGCATTTT.

The chain is built from TRBV30 and TRBJ1-2; 9 nucleotides line up with TRBD1. The ends lost 3 bases at V and 1 base at J; junction bases unmatched: 6. The germline V gene encodes CDR1 GTSNPN and CDR2 SVGIG (reference sequence). The CDR3 has 15 residues. The CDR3 region is CAWRLPGQGNYGYTF. The CDR3 nucleotides read TGTGCCTGGAGACTGCCGGGACAGGGTAACTATGGCTACACCTTC. Drawing the rest from reference TRBV30 and TRBJ1-2, the complete variable domain is SQTIHQWPATLVQPVGSPLSLECTVEGTSNPNLYWYRQAAGRGLQLLFYSVGIGQISSEVPQNLSASRPQDRQFILSSKKLLLSDSGFYLCAWRLPGQGNYGYTFGSGTRLTVV.

In this sample, this clonotype turned up many times. The chain combines TRBV10-1 with TRBJ1-1; 7 bases are a match to TRBD1. The CDR3 loop spans 13 amino acids. J gave up 5 bases and V 3 bases, and 3 bases lay outside the gene matches. Germline CDR1 reads WNHNN; CDR2 reads SYGVQD (reference sequence). CDR3 region: CASSDYRGTEAFF. The CDR3 nucleotides are TGCGCCAGCAGTGACTACAGGGGAACTGAAGCTTTCTTT.

This clonotype was seen at least ten times. The chain combines TRBV11-2 with TRBJ2-7, with D possibly being TRBD2 (5 bases). The CDR3 is 13 amino acids. The germline gives CDR1 SGHAT, CDR2 FQNNGV. The ends were cut back, 2 bases at V and 7 bases at J, with 12 bases in the middle. The CDR3 protein is CASSLQRDTEQYF. For the CDR3, the DNA is TGTGCCAGCAGCTTACAGAGGGATACGGAGCAGTACTTC.

This clonotype was seen more than once but under ten times. The rearrangement links TRBV14 to TRBJ2-7, with D possibly being TRBD1 (5 bases). Trimming cost V 8 bases and J 3 bases, with 17 bases left between them. Germline V gives CDR1 SGHDN, CDR2 FVKESK. The CDR3 extends over 14 amino acids. CDR3 in amino acids: CASASGMRFYEQYF. For the CDR3, the DNA is TGTGCCAGCGCTTCAGGGATGCGGTTCTACGAGCAGTACTTC. The full variable domain, in which reference TRBV14 and TRBJ2-7 provide the parts outside the CDR3, is EAGVTQFPSHSVIEKGQTVTLRCDPISGHDNLYWYRRVMGKEIKFLLHFVKESKQDESGMPNNRFLAERTGGTYSTLKVQPAELEDSGVYFCASASGMRFYEQYFGPGTRLTVT.

This clonotype was observed many times. This chain connects TRBV7-3 to TRBJ2-5; possibly TRBD1 for D (6 bases). The CDR3 is 14 amino acids. In germline, CDR1 is SGHTA, CDR2 FQGTGA. Trimming cost V 11 bases and J 3 bases, with 19 bases left between them. The CDR3 protein is CAASSRDIKETQYF. The CDR3 bases are TGTGCCGCATCCTCCCGGGACATCAAAGAGACCCAGTACTTC.

This clonotype has a handful of counts. The rearrangement uses TRBV28 and TRBJ1-6, with D uncertain. This CDR3 spans 11 amino acids. Trimming stripped 5 bases from V and 14 bases from J, with 10 bases between. Germline V gene sequence: CDR1 MDHEN, CDR2 SYDVKM. CDR3: CASSPLMTLHF. The CDR3 DNA sequence: TGTGCCAGCAGTCCCCTTATGACCCTCCACTTT.

There are many counts of this clonotype. This chain joins TRBV20-1 and TRBJ2-2; D ambiguous. This CDR3 is built from 11 residues. Germline V gene data show CDR1 as DFQATT and CDR2 as SNEGSKA (reference sequence). V dropped 0 bases and J dropped 8 bases, with 4 bases sitting between them. CDR3 protein: CSARDLGELFF. The CDR3 nucleotides are TGCAGTGCTAGAGATTTGGGGGAGCTGTTTTTT.

The chain uses TRBV20-1 and TRBJ2-3; TRBD2 matches 10 bases. Germline loops: CDR1 DFQATT, CDR2 SNEGSKA (reference sequence). CDR3 size: 17 residues. J lost 1 base, V lost 2 bases, and 9 bases had no gene match. In nucleotides, the CDR3 is TGCAGTGCTAGAAAAACTAGCGGGGCGCTGGGCACAGATACGCAGTATTTT. This codes for CSARKTSGALGTDTQYF.

This clonotype has at least ten counts. The chain joins TRBV28 to TRBJ1-6, with D tentatively TRBD1 (6 bases). Germline V lookup: CDR1 MDHEN, CDR2 SYDVKM. Trimming cost V 10 bases and J 0 bases, with 22 bases left between them. The CDR3 runs to 18 residues. The CDR3 is CATEGHPYLSSYNSPLHF. The CDR3 DNA reads as TGTGCCACCGAGGGACACCCCTACCTTAGCTCCTATAATTCACCCCTCCACTTT.

In this sample, this clonotype turned up a few times. The rearrangement joins TRBV3-1 to TRBJ1-1, with unresolved D. Germline loops: CDR1 LGHDT, CDR2 YNNKEL (reference sequence). This CDR3 spans 12 amino acids. Trimming took 1 base from V and 10 from J, leaving 10 bases between them. CDR3 residues: CASSQGRVRAFF. The CDR3 DNA reads TGTGCCAGCAGCCAAGGGAGGGTCAGAGCTTTCTTT.

Many counts were recorded for this clonotype. The chain uses TRBV3-1 and TRBJ1-4; 7 bases are shared with TRBD1. The CDR3 totals 15 residues. Per the germline V gene, CDR1 is LGHDT and CDR2 is YNNKEL (reference sequence). J gave up 5 bases and V 1 base, and 4 bases lay outside the gene matches. As DNA, the CDR3 is TGTGCCAGCAGCCAAGTTGGGACAGTGAATGAAAAACTGTTTTTT. Its protein product is CASSQVGTVNEKLFF.